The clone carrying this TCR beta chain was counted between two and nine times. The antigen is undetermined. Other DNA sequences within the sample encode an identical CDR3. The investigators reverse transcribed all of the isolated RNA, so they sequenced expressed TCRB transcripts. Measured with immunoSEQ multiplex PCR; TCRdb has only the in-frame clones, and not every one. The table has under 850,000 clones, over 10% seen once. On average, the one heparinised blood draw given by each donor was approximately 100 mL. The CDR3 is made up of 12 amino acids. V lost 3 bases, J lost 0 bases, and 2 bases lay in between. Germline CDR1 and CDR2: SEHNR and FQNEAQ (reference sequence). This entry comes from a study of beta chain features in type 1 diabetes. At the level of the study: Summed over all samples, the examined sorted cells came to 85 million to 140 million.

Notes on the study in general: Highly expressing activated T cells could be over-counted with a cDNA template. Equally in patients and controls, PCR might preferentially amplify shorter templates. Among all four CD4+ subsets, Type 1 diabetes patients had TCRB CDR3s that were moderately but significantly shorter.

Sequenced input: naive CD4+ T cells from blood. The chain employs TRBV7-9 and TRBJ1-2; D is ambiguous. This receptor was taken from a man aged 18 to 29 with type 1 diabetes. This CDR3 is CASSLANYGYTF. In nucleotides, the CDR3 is TGTGCCAGCAGCTTGGCTAACTATGGCTACACCTTC.